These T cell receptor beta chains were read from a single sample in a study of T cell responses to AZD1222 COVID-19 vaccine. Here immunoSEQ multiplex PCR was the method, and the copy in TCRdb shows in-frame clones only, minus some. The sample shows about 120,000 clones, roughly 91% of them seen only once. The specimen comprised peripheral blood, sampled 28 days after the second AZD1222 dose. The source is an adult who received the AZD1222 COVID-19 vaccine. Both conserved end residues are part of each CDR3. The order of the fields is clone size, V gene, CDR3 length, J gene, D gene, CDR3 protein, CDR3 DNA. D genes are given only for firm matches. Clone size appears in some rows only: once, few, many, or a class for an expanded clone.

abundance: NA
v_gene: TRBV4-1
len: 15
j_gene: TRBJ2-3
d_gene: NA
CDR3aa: CASSQGAVGTDTQYF
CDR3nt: TGCGCCAGCAGCCAGGGGGCGGTGGGCACAGATACGCAGTATTTT

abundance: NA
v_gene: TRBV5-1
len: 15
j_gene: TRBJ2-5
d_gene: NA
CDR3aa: CASSPVGPAQETQYF
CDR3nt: TGCGCCAGCAGCCCCGTCGGCCCAGCGCAAGAGACCCAGTACTTC

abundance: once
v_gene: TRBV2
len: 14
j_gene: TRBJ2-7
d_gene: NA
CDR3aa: CASSARQWSYEQYF
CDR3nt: TGTGCCAGCAGTGCCCGACAGTGGTCCTACGAGCAGTACTTC

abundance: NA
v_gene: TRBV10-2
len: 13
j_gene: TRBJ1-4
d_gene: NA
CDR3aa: CASRSQYHEKLFF
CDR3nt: TGCGCCAGCAGGAGTCAGTACCATGAAAAACTGTTTTTT

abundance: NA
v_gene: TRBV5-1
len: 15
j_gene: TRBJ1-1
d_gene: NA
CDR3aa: CASRPIDSRRPEAFF
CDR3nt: TGCGCCAGCAGACCCATTGACAGCCGGAGGCCGGAAGCTTTCTTT

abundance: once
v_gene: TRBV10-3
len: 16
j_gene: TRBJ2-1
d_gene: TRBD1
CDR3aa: CAISEGSGTGYNEQFF
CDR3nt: TGTGCCATCAGTGAGGGTTCCGGGACAGGCTACAATGAGCAGTTCTTC

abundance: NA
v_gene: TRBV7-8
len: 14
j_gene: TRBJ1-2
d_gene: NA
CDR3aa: CASAGTSGNYGYTF
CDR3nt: TGTGCCAGCGCTGGGACATCCGGCAACTATGGCTACACCTTC

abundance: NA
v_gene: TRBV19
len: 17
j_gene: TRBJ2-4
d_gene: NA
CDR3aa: CASSQGATRIAKNIQYF
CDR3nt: TGTGCCAGTAGTCAAGGGGCGACTAGGATAGCCAAAAACATTCAGTACTTC

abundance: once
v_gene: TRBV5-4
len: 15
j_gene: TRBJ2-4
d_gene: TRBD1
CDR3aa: CASSGTGGAKNIQYF
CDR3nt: TGTGCCAGCAGCGGGACAGGGGGCGCCAAAAACATTCAGTACTTC

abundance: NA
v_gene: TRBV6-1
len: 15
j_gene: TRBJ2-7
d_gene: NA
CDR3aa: CASSEPTGLPYEQYF
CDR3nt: TGTGCCAGCAGTGAACCGACGGGATTGCCCTACGAGCAGTACTTC

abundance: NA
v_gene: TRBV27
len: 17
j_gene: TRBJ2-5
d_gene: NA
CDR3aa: CASSLGTVRPTQETQYF
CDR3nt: TGTGCCAGCAGTTTGGGGACGGTGCGACCCACCCAAGAGACCCAGTACTTC

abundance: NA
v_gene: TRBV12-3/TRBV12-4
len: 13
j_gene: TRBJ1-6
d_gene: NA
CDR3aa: CASRWGATKTLHF
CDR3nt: TGTGCCAGCCGGTGGGGAGCCACCAAGACCCTCCACTTT

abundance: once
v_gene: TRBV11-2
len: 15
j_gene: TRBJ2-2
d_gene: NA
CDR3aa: CASSYSGSSTGELFF
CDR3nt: TGTGCCAGCAGCTATTCTGGGTCGTCCACCGGGGAGCTGTTTTTT

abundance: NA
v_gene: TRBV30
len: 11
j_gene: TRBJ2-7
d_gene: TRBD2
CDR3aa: CALAGEYEQYF
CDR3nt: TGTGCCCTAGCGGGAGAGTATGAGCAGTACTTC

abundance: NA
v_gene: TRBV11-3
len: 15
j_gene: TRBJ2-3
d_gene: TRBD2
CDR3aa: CASSEGTSGTDTQYF
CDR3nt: TGTGCCAGCAGCGAGGGGACTAGCGGGACAGATACGCAGTATTTT

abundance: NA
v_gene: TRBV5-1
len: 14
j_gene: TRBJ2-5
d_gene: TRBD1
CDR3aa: CASSPTGFLETQYF
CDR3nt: TGCGCCAGCAGCCCGACAGGGTTCCTCGAGACCCAGTACTTC

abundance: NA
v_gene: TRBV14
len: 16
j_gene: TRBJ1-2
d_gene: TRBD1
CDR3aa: CASSRSMGQVRDGYTF
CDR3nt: TGTGCCAGCAGCCGGTCTATGGGACAGGTACGAGATGGCTACACCTTC

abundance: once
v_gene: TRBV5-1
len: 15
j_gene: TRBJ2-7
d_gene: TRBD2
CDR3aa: CASSVGPAGEDEQYF
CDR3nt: TGCGCCAGCAGCGTGGGGCCCGCGGGGGAGGACGAGCAGTACTTC

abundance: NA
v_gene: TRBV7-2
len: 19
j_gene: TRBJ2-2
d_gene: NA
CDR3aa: CASSVVRGGQDRDTGELFF
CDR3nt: TGTGCCAGCAGCGTGGTGAGGGGAGGGCAGGACAGGGACACCGGGGAGCTGTTTTTT

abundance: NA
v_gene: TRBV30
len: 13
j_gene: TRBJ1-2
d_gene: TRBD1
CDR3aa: CAWPGQGNYGYTF
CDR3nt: TGTGCCTGGCCTGGACAGGGTAACTATGGCTACACCTTC

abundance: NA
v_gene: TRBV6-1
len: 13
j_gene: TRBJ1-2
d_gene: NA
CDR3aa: CASSESSRYGYTF
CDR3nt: TGTGCCAGCAGTGAATCCAGTCGCTATGGCTACACCTTC

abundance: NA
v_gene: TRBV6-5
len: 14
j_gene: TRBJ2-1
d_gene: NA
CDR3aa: CASSQGDPYNEQFF
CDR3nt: TGTGCCAGCAGCCAAGGGGACCCGTACAATGAGCAGTTCTTC

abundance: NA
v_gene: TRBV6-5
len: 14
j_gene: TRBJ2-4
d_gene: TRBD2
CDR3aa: CASGSSGEKNIQYF
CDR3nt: TGTGCCAGCGGAAGTAGCGGGGAGAAAAACATTCAGTACTTC

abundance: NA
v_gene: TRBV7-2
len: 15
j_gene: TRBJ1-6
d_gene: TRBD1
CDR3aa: CASSLTTGGASPLHF
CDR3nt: TGTGCCAGCAGCTTAACGACAGGGGGCGCCTCACCCCTCCACTTT

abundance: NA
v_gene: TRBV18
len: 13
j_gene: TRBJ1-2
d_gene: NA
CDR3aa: CASSYDESYGYTF
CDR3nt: TGTGCCAGCTCATACGACGAGTCCTATGGCTACACCTTC

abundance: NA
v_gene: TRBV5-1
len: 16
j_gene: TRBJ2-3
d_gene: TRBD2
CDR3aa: CASSLVASGRIDTQYF
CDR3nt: TGCGCCAGCAGCTTGGTGGCTAGCGGGAGGATAGATACGCAGTATTTT

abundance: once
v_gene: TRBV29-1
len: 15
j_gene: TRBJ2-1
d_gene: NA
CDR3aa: CSVPPRSSSYNEQFF
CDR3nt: TGCAGCGTCCCCCCACGCTCAAGCTCCTACAATGAGCAGTTCTTC

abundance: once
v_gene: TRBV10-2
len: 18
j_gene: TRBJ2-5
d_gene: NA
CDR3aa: CASSTPRLPGQGVETQYF
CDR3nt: TGCGCCAGCAGTACCCCCCGGTTGCCAGGGCAGGGCGTAGAGACCCAGTACTTC

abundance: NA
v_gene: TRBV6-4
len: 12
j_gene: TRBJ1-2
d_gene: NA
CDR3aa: CASSDRMRGYTF
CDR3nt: TGTGCCAGCAGTGACAGGATGAGGGGCTACACCTTC

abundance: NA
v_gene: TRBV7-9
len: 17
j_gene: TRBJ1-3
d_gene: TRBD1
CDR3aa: CASSLMGQPLWGNTIYF
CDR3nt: TGTGCCAGCAGCTTAATGGGACAGCCGCTTTGGGGAAACACCATATATTTT

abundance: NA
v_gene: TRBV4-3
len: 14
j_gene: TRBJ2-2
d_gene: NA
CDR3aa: CASRPYRDAGELFF
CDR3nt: TGCGCCAGCAGACCGTACAGGGACGCCGGGGAGCTGTTTTTT

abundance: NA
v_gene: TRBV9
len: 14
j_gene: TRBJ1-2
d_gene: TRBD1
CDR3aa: CASSVGGTGRGYTF
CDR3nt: TGTGCCAGCAGCGTAGGAGGGACAGGGAGGGGCTACACCTTC

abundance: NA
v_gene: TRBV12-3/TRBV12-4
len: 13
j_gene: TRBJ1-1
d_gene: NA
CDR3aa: CASSLTVNTEAFF
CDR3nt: TGTGCCAGCAGTTTAACAGTAAACACTGAAGCTTTCTTT

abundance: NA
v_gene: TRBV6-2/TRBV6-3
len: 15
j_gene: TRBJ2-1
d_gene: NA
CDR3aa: CASSYVGVLYNEQFF
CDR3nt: TGTGCCAGCAGTTACGTCGGGGTCCTATACAATGAGCAGTTCTTC

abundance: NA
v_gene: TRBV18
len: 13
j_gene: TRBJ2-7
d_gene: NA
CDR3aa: CASSPPPESAQYF
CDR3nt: TGTGCCAGCTCACCACCACCAGAATCCGCGCAGTACTTC

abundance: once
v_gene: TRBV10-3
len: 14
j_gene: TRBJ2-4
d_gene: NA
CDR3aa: CAISEGQNKNIQYF
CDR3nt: TGTGCCATCAGTGAGGGTCAGAACAAAAACATTCAGTACTTC

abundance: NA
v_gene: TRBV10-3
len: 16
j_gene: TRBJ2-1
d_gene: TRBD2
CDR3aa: CAISVFSGGAGNEQFF
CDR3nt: TGTGCCATCAGTGTTTTTAGCGGGGGGGCCGGGAATGAGCAGTTCTTC